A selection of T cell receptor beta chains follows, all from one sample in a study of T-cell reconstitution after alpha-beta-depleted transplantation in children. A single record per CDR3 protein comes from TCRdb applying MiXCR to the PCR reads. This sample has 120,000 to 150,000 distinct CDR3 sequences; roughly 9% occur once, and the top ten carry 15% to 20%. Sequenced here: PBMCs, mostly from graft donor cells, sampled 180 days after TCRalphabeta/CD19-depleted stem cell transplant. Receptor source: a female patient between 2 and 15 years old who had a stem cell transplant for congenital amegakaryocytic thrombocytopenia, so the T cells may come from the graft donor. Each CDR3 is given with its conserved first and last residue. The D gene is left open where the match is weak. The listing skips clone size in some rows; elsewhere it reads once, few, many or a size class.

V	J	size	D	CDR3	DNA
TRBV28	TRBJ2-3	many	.	CASSFRKRRSTDTQYF	TGTGCCAGCAGTTTCAGGAAGCGGAGGAGCACAGATACGCAGTATTTT
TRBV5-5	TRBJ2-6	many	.	CASSLRQGRANVLTF	TGTGCCAGCAGCTTAAGGCAGGGGCGGGCCAACGTCCTGACTTTC
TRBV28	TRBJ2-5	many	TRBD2	CASSARLTSGVYQETQYF	TGTGCCAGCAGTGCTCGACTGACTAGCGGGGTATACCAAGAGACCCAGTACTTC
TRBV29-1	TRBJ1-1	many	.	CSVDPIGQSNTEAFF	TGCAGCGTTGACCCGATTGGGCAGTCGAACACTGAAGCTTTCTTT
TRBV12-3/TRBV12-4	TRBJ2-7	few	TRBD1	CASRRTGDSYEQYF	TGTGCCAGCAGGCGGACAGGGGACTCCTACGAGCAGTACTTC
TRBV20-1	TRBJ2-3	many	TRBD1	CSARLDRGVSDTQYF	TGCAGTGCTAGACTTGACAGGGGAGTATCTGATACGCAGTATTTT
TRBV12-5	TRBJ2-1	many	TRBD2	CASGLVTSGRGNEQFF	TGTGCTAGTGGTTTGGTAACTAGCGGGAGAGGCAATGAGCAGTTCTTC
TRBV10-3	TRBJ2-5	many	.	CAISEAQTSLQTQYF	TGTGCCATCAGTGAGGCGCAAACTAGTCTTCAGACCCAGTACTTC
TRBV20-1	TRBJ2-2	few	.	CSARVPHFSGELFF	TGCAGTGCTAGAGTGCCCCATTTTAGCGGGGAGCTGTTTTTT
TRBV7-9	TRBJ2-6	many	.	CASSPGTETGANVLTF	TGTGCCAGCAGCCCCGGGACCGAGACTGGGGCCAACGTCCTGACTTTC
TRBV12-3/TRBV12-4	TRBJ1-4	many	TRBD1	CASTPGQGRAEKLFF	TGTGCCAGCACCCCTGGACAGGGACGGGCCGAGAAACTGTTTTTT
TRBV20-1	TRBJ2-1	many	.	CSATDLAAALYNEQFF	TGCAGTGCTACCGACTTAGCCGCCGCGTTATACAATGAGCAGTTCTTC
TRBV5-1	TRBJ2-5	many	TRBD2	CASSSSQGGRETQYF	TGCGCCAGCAGCTCCTCCCAGGGAGGGAGAGAGACCCAGTACTTC
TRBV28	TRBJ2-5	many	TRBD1	CASSSDRGRETQYF	TGTGCCAGCAGTTCGGACAGGGGCCGAGAGACCCAGTACTTC
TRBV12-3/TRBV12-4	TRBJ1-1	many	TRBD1	CASTPTGGGTEAFF	TGTGCCAGCACCCCGACAGGGGGAGGCACTGAAGCTTTCTTT
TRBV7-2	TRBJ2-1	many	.	CASSARTSNEQFF	TGTGCCAGCAGCGCGAGGACCAGCAATGAGCAGTTCTTC
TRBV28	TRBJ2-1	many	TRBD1	CASKYSAGTGYFYNEQFF	TGTGCCAGCAAGTATTCGGCCGGGACAGGTTACTTCTACAATGAGCAGTTCTTC
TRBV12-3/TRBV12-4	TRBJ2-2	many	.	CASGSRRTGELFF	TGTGCCAGCGGCAGCAGGCGGACCGGGGAGCTGTTTTTT
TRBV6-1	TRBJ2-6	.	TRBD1	CDSQSRDRGVGANVLTF	TGTGACAGCCAATCCCGGGACAGGGGTGTGGGGGCCAACGTCCTGACTTTC
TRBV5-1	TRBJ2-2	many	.	CASSLIQDVAGELFF	TGCGCCAGCAGCTTGATTCAGGACGTGGCCGGGGAGCTGTTTTTT
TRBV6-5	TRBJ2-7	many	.	CASRSLTVSYEQYF	TGTGCCAGCAGATCCCTCACAGTAAGCTACGAGCAGTACTTC
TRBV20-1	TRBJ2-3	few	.	CSARDPTRSSDTQYF	TGCAGTGCTAGAGATCCGACTAGAAGCTCCGATACGCAGTATTTT
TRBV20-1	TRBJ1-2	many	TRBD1	CSAKDRVGYGYTF	TGCAGTGCCAAAGACAGGGTGGGCTATGGCTACACCTTC
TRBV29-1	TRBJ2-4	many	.	CSVGSSGMNIQYF	TGCAGCGTTGGCAGCTCGGGAATGAACATTCAGTACTTC
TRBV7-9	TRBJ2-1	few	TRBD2	CASSNIAGPPSNEQFF	TGTGCCAGCAGCAACATAGCGGGACCCCCCAGCAATGAGCAGTTCTTC
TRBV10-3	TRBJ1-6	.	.	CAISTTLDRSNSPLHF	TGTGCCATCAGTACTACCCTCGACAGGTCTAATTCACCCCTCCACTTT
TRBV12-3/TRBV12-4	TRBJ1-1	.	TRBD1	CASSPRVGRDRGGEAFF	TGTGCCAGCAGTCCCAGAGTCGGCCGGGACAGGGGAGGTGAAGCTTTCTTT
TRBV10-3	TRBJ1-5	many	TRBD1	CAIGQGADQPQHF	TGTGCCATAGGACAGGGGGCAGACCAGCCCCAGCATTTT
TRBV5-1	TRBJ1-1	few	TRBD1	CASSSRTGGTEAFF	TGCGCCAGCAGCTCAAGGACAGGCGGGACTGAAGCTTTCTTT
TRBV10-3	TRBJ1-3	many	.	CAISKQGRSGNTIYF	TGTGCCATCAGTAAACAGGGAAGGTCTGGAAACACCATATATTTT
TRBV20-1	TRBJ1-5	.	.	CSALIGGSFSNQPQHF	TGCAGTGCTCTTATAGGGGGATCGTTCAGCAATCAGCCCCAGCATTTT
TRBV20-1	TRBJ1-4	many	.	CSARDKGTNEKLFF	TGCAGTGCTAGAGATAAGGGGACTAATGAAAAACTGTTTTTT
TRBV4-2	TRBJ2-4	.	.	CASSQDLHRAKNIQYF	TGTGCCAGCAGCCAAGATCTGCATCGGGCCAAAAACATTCAGTACTTC
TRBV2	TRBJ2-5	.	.	CASRGWKTQYF	TGTGCCAGCAGGGGATGGAAGACCCAGTACTTC
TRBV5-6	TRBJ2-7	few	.	CASSLGLRSAYEQYF	TGTGCCAGCAGCTTAGGGTTGAGGTCAGCCTACGAGCAGTACTTC
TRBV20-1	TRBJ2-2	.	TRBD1	CSAGDRGQGGELFF	TGCAGTGCAGGGGACAGGGGCCAAGGCGGGGAGCTGTTTTTT
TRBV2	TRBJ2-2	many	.	CASSERQATGELFF	TGTGCCAGCAGTGAAAGACAGGCCACCGGGGAGCTGTTTTTT
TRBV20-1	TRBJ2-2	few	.	CSASSRSTGELFF	TGCAGTGCGTCTTCGAGGAGCACCGGGGAGCTGTTTTTT
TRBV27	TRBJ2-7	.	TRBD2	CASSFAGGGPYEQYF	TGTGCCAGCAGTTTTGCGGGAGGTGGGCCCTACGAGCAGTACTTC
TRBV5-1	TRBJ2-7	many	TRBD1	CASSATGDEQYF	TGCGCCAGCAGCGCTACAGGGGACGAGCAGTACTTC
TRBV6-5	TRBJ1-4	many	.	CASSYSGGELFF	TGTGCCAGCAGTTACTCTGGGGGAGAACTGTTTTTT
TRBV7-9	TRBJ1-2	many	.	CASSVGPGRYGYTF	TGTGCCAGCAGCGTGGGACCAGGCCGCTATGGCTACACCTTC
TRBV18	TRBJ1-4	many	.	CASSTRNEKLFF	TGTGCCAGCTCAACCCGAAATGAAAAACTGTTTTTT
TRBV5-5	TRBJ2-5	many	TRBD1	CASSLLGQGRETQYF	TGTGCCAGCAGCTTATTGGGACAGGGACGGGAGACCCAGTACTTC
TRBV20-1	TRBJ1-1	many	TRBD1	CSAYSAGQDGGTDTEAFF	TGCAGTGCCTATTCCGCGGGACAGGACGGGGGGACGGACACTGAAGCTTTCTTT
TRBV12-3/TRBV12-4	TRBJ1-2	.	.	CASSFGYYGYTF	TGTGCCAGCAGTTTTGGGTACTATGGCTACACCTTC
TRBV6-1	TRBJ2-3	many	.	CASSEGGPSTDTQYF	TGTGCCAGCAGTGAAGGGGGGCCTAGCACAGATACGCAGTATTTT
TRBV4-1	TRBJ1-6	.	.	CASSQDARGINSPLHF	TGCGCCAGCAGCCAAGATGCGAGGGGCATTAATTCACCCCTCCACTTT
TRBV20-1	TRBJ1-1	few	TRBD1	CSAQRTGINTEAFF	TGCAGTGCCCAAAGGACAGGGATCAACACTGAAGCTTTCTTT
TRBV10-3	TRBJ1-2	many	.	CAISEVGPYGYTF	TGTGCCATCAGTGAGGTGGGCCCCTATGGCTACACCTTC